These 22 T cell receptor beta chains came from one sample sequenced in a study of cytomegalovirus exposure and HLA in healthy donors. A multiplex PCR was run with 60 Vbeta primers and 13 Jbeta primers. TCRdb keeps only in-frame clones here, not all; method: immunoSEQ multiplex PCR. The profile shows 120,000 or so clones, 70% to 85% of them singletons. The sequenced sample was PBMCs. The receptors derive from a man aged 35-49 years in good health and CMV-seropositive.

This sequence joins TRBV9 and TRBJ1-6, with 7 bases matching TRBD1. CDR3 length: 15 residues. V was clipped by 3 bases and J by 10 bases; unmatched bases: 10. The germline CDR1 and CDR2 sequences are SGDLS and YYNGEE. Here the CDR3 DNA reads TGTGCCAGCAGCGCAACCGGGACAGTGAACTCACCCCTCCACTTT. Protein product: CASSATGTVNSPLHF.

The rearrangement joins TRBV15 to TRBJ1-2; no firm D call. Trimming cost V 0 bases and J 7 bases, with 15 bases left between them. CDR1 and CDR2 from the germline V gene are LNHNV and YYDKDF (reference sequence). CDR3 length: 15 amino acids. CDR3 DNA sequence: TGTGCCACCAGCAGAGATATGAGGGAGGGCGGTGGCTACACCTTC. This codes for CATSRDMREGGGYTF.

This chain joins TRBV4-3 and TRBJ1-2; D is unresolved. In germline, CDR1 is LGHNA, CDR2 YSLEER. The V end lost 0 bases, the J end lost 4 bases, and 9 bases lay between the germline ends. This CDR3 is built from 14 residues. The CDR3 spells CASSQDSGSYGYTF. CDR3 nucleotides: TGCGCCAGCAGCCAAGATTCAGGCTCCTATGGCTACACCTTC.

The chain has TRBV28 and TRBJ2-3, with D perhaps TRBD1 (6 bases). The germline gives CDR1 MDHEN, CDR2 SYDVKM. V was shortened by 6 bases and J by 4 bases, with 20 bases between the two germline ends. This CDR3 region has 16 residues. The CDR3 sequence is CASRDLRGIVSDTQYF. As DNA, the CDR3 is TGTGCCAGCAGGGACCTCAGGGGCATAGTTTCAGATACGCAGTATTTT. The full variable domain, in which reference TRBV28 and TRBJ2-3 provide the parts outside the CDR3, is DVKVTQSSRYLVKRTGEKVFLECVQDMDHENMFWYRQDPGLGLRLIYFSYDVKMKEKGDIPEGYSVSREKKERFSLILESASTNQTSMYLCASRDLRGIVSDTQYFGPGTRLTVL.

This clone occurred a few times. This rearrangement joins TRBV7-2 to TRBJ2-7; 8 bases fit TRBD2. The CDR3 consists of 16 residues. Germline CDR1 reads SGHTA; CDR2 reads FQGNSA. Unmatched junction bases numbered 9, after V lost 5 bases and J lost 0 bases. The CDR3 region has the DNA TGTGCCAGCAGCCAAGGCCCGCGGGAGGTCTCCTACGAGCAGTACTTC. Protein product: CASSQGPREVSYEQYF.

The rearrangement links TRBV28 to TRBJ1-2, with D unclear. Germline V gives CDR1 MDHEN, CDR2 SYDVKM. V dropped 4 bases and J dropped 4 bases, with 16 bases sitting between them. The CDR3 has 15 amino acids. CDR3 bases: TGTGCCAGCAGTTCCGGGAGTAGCGGCAGCTATGGCTACACCTTC. Protein: CASSSGSSGSYGYTF.

V gene TRBV25-1 combines with J gene TRBJ2-1; 14 bases map to TRBD2. The J segment lost 7 bases and the V segment lost 4 bases, leaving 6 bases of the junction unmatched. Germline V gene sequence: CDR1 MGHDK, CDR2 SYGVNS. CDR3 length: 16 amino acids. CDR3 protein: CASSVGLAGGLNEQFF. CDR3 coding DNA: TGTGCCAGCAGTGTCGGACTAGCGGGGGGTTTGAATGAGCAGTTCTTC.

The chain links TRBV5-4 to TRBJ2-1; D gene unclear. The germline V gene has CDR1 SGHNT and CDR2 YYREEE (reference sequence). This CDR3 has 11 amino acids. Trimming removed 7 bases at V and 0 bases at J, with 2 bases between. The CDR3 loop is CASHSYNEQFF. The CDR3 region has the DNA TGTGCCAGCCACTCCTACAATGAGCAGTTCTTC.

This clone was seen a single time. Additional DNA sequences in this sample encode the identical CDR3. CDR3 amino acids: CASRTGGNTIYF. The CDR3 DNA is TGTGCCAGTAGGACAGGAGGAAACACCATATATTTT. The chain joins TRBV19 to TRBJ1-3; perhaps TRBD1 as D (6 bases). Trimming pared 6 bases from V and 4 bases from J, leaving 7 bases between. Looked up from germline, CDR1 is LNHDA and CDR2 is SQIVND (reference sequence). This CDR3 has 12 amino acids.

The CDR3 reads CASSLVSGRADTQYF. The DNA for the CDR3 is TGCGCCAGCAGCTTGGTGTCGGGGAGGGCAGATACGCAGTATTTT. The chain is built from TRBV5-1 and TRBJ2-3; 7 nucleotides line up with TRBD2. Germline trimming cut 0 bases from V and 4 bases from J; bases unmatched to any gene: 5. Germline-derived CDR1 and CDR2 are SGHRS and YFSETQ. CDR3 length: 15 residues.

The chain employs TRBV7-8 and TRBJ1-4; D gene unclear. The CDR3 contains 15 residues. Germline V gives CDR1 SGHVS, CDR2 FQNEAQ. The V gene lost 5 bases and the J gene lost 6 bases, with 16 bases spanning the gap. CDR3: CASSPSPGVDEKLFF. The CDR3 DNA reads TGTGCCAGCAGCCCGTCTCCGGGAGTAGATGAAAAACTGTTTTTT.

This chain uses TRBV6-1 with TRBJ2-5; no definite D call. The CDR3 extends over 15 amino acids. Between the trimmed V and J ends, which lost 3 bases and 4 bases, there was a span of 15 bases. Germline values: CDR1 MNHNS, CDR2 SASEGT. The chain's CDR3 is CASSELGSRTETQYF. The CDR3 nucleotides are TGTGCCAGCAGTGAGTTGGGCAGCCGAACAGAGACCCAGTACTTC.

The chain links TRBV19 to TRBJ1-6; 8 bases match TRBD1. Germline V gene data show CDR1 as LNHDA and CDR2 as SQIVND (reference sequence). The ends lost 5 bases at V and 2 bases at J; junction bases unmatched: 8. The length of the CDR3 is 17 residues. CDR3 region: CASSARTGRTYNSPLHF. CDR3 sequence (DNA): TGTGCCAGTAGTGCTAGGACAGGGCGAACCTATAATTCACCCCTCCACTTT. Full variable domain (missing parts from reference TRBV19 and TRBJ1-6): DGGITQSPKYLFRKEGQNVTLSCEQNLNHDAMYWYRQDPGQGLRLIYYSQIVNDFQKGDIAEGYSVSREKKESFPLTVTSAQKNPTAFYLCASSARTGRTYNSPLHFGNGTRLTVT.

The chain combines TRBV29-1 with TRBJ2-5, with a weak D call TRBD1 (6 bases). Germline assignment: CDR1 SQVTM and CDR2 ANQGSEA. The CDR3 extends over 13 amino acids. V lost 8 bases and J lost 4, with 17 bases in between. The CDR3 nucleotides read TGCAGCCTGGCAGAGGGGGTGGGAGAGACCCAGTACTTC. Translation gives CSLAEGVGETQYF.

The chain couples TRBV25-1 to TRBJ2-7, with no clear D. This CDR3 contains 12 residues. V gave up 1 base and J gave up 3 bases, with 4 bases separating them. Germline values: CDR1 MGHDK, CDR2 SYGVNS. CDR3 DNA sequence: TGTGCCAGCAGTGAATTCGGCTACGAGCAGTACTTC. The encoded protein is CASSEFGYEQYF.

This chain connects TRBV7-8 to TRBJ2-2; the D gene is possibly TRBD2 (5 bases). This CDR3 is built from 18 residues. The germline V gene encodes CDR1 SGHVS and CDR2 FQNEAQ. V lost 1 base and J 6 bases, leaving 21 bases between the germline ends. CDR3 coding DNA: TGTGCCAGCAGCTTAGTTGCGGCCGGGATTGGACCCCCCGGGGAGCTGTTTTTT. Its translation is CASSLVAAGIGPPGELFF.

This chain joins TRBV6-1 and TRBJ1-6; D is ambiguous. Between the trimmed V and J ends, which lost 2 bases and 12 bases, there was a span of 11 bases. The CDR3 extends over 13 amino acids. Germline V gives CDR1 MNHNS, CDR2 SASEGT. CDR3 nucleotide sequence: TGTGCCAGCAGTGAAACAGAATCCTTACCCCTCCACTTT. Translating gives CASSETESLPLHF.

The chain links TRBV7-9 to TRBJ1-5; D is undetermined. CDR3 length: 12 amino acids. V lost 0 bases, J lost 8 bases, and 5 bases lay in between. Germline V gene data show CDR1 as SEHNR and CDR2 as FQNEAQ (reference sequence). The CDR3, as DNA: TGTGCCAGCAGCTTAGCGGAGGAGCCCCAGCATTTT. This encodes CASSLAEEPQHF.

This chain links TRBV11-3 with TRBJ2-1, with D tentatively TRBD1 (5 bases). The V gene lost 5 bases and the J gene lost 9 bases, with 14 bases spanning the gap. CDR1 and CDR2 from the germline V gene are SGHNT and YENEEA. The CDR3 length is 13 residues. CDR3 DNA: TGTGCCAGCAGCCCTAGGGGTCAGGGTGAGCAGTTCTTC. Protein: CASSPRGQGEQFF.

For the CDR3, the DNA is TGTGCCAGCAGCCCCCAGCGGGGGTCCTACTACGAGCAGTACTTC. The encoded protein is CASSPQRGSYYEQYF. The chain has TRBV27 and TRBJ2-7, with 8 bases lining up with TRBD2. The J segment lost 3 bases and the V segment lost 6 bases, leaving 10 bases of the junction unmatched. The V gene's germline CDR1 is MNHEY and CDR2 SMNVEV (reference sequence). This CDR3 is 15 amino acids long.

This clone turned up a few times. The chain carries TRBV11-1 and TRBJ2-5, with TRBD1 matching over 7 bases. The J call may be wrong; the DNA end is better matched by TRBJ2-7. Germline V gene lookup returns CDR1 SGHAT and CDR2 FQDESV (reference sequence). The CDR3 contains 15 residues. This CDR3 reads CASSLGRDSSYEQYF. In DNA, the CDR3 is TGTGCCAGCAGCTTAGGCCGGGACAGCTCCTACGAGCAGTACTTC.

The table lists this clone with a few counts. This chain links TRBV29-1 with TRBJ2-1; weak D call: TRBD2 (7 bases). CDR3 length: 17 residues. Germline CDR1 reads SQVTM; CDR2 reads ANQGSEA. Trimming pared 7 bases from V and 6 bases from J, leaving 28 bases between. The CDR3 DNA reads TGCAGCGCCCGTTCCGTGGGGGGCCGAGGCGGGAGCAATGAGCAGTTCTTC. It is translated as CSARSVGGRGGSNEQFF.